The 25 T cell receptor beta chains presented below share a single source sample, sequenced in a study of T cell repertoires in cytomegalovirus infection. Each CDR3 protein is one row after TCRdb ran MiXCR on the reads. In the table there are a few hundred thousand distinct CDR3 sequences, about 39% of which are singletons. No antigens are known for them. The source material was cultured PBMCs, sampled from culture after CMV antigen stimulation. These receptors originate from a human donor in good health (CMV status not recorded). Some clones in this sample may be carry-over from other donors' samples.

The chain uses TRBV11-2 and TRBJ2-3, with 8 nucleotides matching TRBD2. CDR1 and CDR2 (germline): SGHAT, FQNNGV. The CDR3 totals 16 residues. V gave up 0 bases and J gave up 4 bases; unmatched junction bases: 6. The CDR3: CASSLEGLAGSDTQYF. Here the CDR3 DNA reads TGTGCCAGCAGCTTAGAAGGGCTAGCGGGTTCAGATACGCAGTATTTT.

This clonotype appeared many times. The chain employs TRBV7-2 and TRBJ2-5; D is unresolved. The CDR3 has 15 residues. Looked up from germline, CDR1 is SGHTA and CDR2 is FQGNSA. Trimming cost V 0 bases and J 3 bases, with 11 bases left between them. CDR3: CASSLAESWEETQYF. DNA of the CDR3: TGTGCCAGCAGCTTAGCGGAGTCCTGGGAAGAGACCCAGTACTTC.

The chain is built from TRBV30 and TRBJ1-2, with a tentative D call TRBD1 (5 bases). The ends were cut back, 4 bases at V and 8 bases at J, with 17 bases in the middle. Germline lookup yields CDR1 GTSNPN and CDR2 SVGIG (reference sequence). CDR3 size: 13 residues. The CDR3 here is CAWTARGLGGYTF. The DNA for the CDR3 is TGTGCCTGGACCGCGCGGGGCTTGGGCGGCTACACCTTC.

The rearrangement uses TRBV6-2 or TRBV6-3 and TRBJ2-1; the match to TRBD2 covers 12 bases. V dropped 0 bases and J dropped 5; count of bases not matched to a gene: 5. CDR1 and CDR2 from the germline V gene are MNHEY and SVGEGT. The CDR3 sequence is 17 residues long. This chain's CDR3 is CASSYSGLAGPHNEQFF. CDR3 nucleotide sequence: TGTGCCAGCAGTTACTCTGGACTAGCGGGACCCCACAATGAGCAGTTCTTC.

This clonotype was counted between two and nine times. J is TRBJ2-4 and V is TRBV7-4, with D perhaps matching TRBD1 (6 bases). The V gene's germline CDR1 is SGHVT and CDR2 SQSDAQ. The CDR3 has 15 residues. Trimming cost V 6 bases and J 4 bases, with 16 bases left between them. The CDR3 here is CASRRQAGEKNIQYF. CDR3 DNA sequence: TGTGCCAGCAGAAGACAGGCTGGGGAAAAAAACATTCAGTACTTC. Looking up the rest from reference TRBV7-4 and TRBJ2-4 gives the full variable domain: GAGVSQSPRYKVAKRGRDVALRCDSISGHVTLYWYRQTLGQGSEVLTYSQSDAQRDKSGRPSGRFSAERPERSVSTLKIQRTEQGDSAVYLCASRRQAGEKNIQYFGAGTRLSVL.

Only a few counts were recorded for this clonotype. The rearrangement links TRBV7-2 to TRBJ2-1; D is possibly TRBD1 or TRBD2 (6 bases each). V lost 1 base, J lost 6 bases, and 13 bases lay in between. CDR3 length: 15 residues. Germline CDR1 is SGHTA and CDR2 is FQGNSA. The CDR3 bases are TGTGCCAGCAGCTTAGTAGGGGGGCCCTCCAATGAGCAGTTCTTC. Translating gives CASSLVGGPSNEQFF. The full variable domain, with the rest looked up from reference TRBV7-2 and TRBJ2-1, is GAGVSQSPSNKVTEKGKDVELRCDPISGHTALYWYRQSLGQGLEFLIYFQGNSAPDKSGLPSDRFSAERTGGSVSTLTIQRTQQEDSAVYLCASSLVGGPSNEQFFGPGTRLTVL.

This clonotype was detected ten times or more. The chain couples TRBV7-6 to TRBJ2-5; 14 bases agree with TRBD2. Per the germline V gene, CDR1 is SGHVS and CDR2 is FNYEAQ. V gave up 4 bases and J gave up 4 bases; unmatched junction bases: 2. This CDR3 is 15 amino acids long. This chain's CDR3 is CASSSGTSGRETQYF. The CDR3 bases are TGTGCCAGCAGCTCCGGGACTAGCGGGAGAGAGACCCAGTACTTC. The variable domain in full, completed from reference TRBV7-6 and TRBJ2-5, reads GAGVSQSPRYKVTKRGQDVALRCDPISGHVSLYWYRQALGQGPEFLTYFNYEAQQDKSGLPNDRFSAERPEGSISTLTIQRTEQRDSAMYRCASSSGTSGRETQYFGPGTRLLVL.

There are many counts of this clonotype. V and J are TRBV7-2 and TRBJ2-7; D is possibly TRBD1 (6 bases). Trimming left V 1 base short and J 0 bases short, with 7 bases between. The CDR3 contains 14 residues. Germline V gene sequence: CDR1 SGHTA, CDR2 FQGNSA. CDR3 region: CASSLETGSYEQYF. The CDR3 nucleotides are TGTGCCAGCAGCTTAGAGACAGGCTCCTACGAGCAGTACTTC.

The V and J genes are TRBV7-2 and TRBJ2-5; the D is unclear. The CDR3 length is 13 residues. V was shortened by 4 bases and J by 4 bases, with 10 bases between the two germline ends. The V gene's germline CDR1 is SGHTA and CDR2 FQGNSA. CDR3 amino acids: CASSSYWGETQYF. CDR3 nucleotides: TGTGCCAGCAGCTCGTACTGGGGAGAGACCCAGTACTTC.

This rearrangement joins TRBV6-1 to TRBJ2-7; D is uncertain. The CDR3 covers 15 residues. Germline CDR1 and CDR2: MNHNS and SASEGT. V gave up 0 bases and J gave up 1 base, with 10 bases separating them. In DNA form, the CDR3 reads TGTGCCAGCAGTGAAGCGTTTTTTGTTTCCTACGAGCAGTACTTC. Its protein product is CASSEAFFVSYEQYF.

The table lists this clonotype with a few counts. The rearrangement joins TRBV12-3 or TRBV12-4 to TRBJ1-1, with D possibly TRBD1 on 5 matching bases. The CDR3 has 13 amino acids. The V end was cut by 7 bases, the J end by 6 bases, with 15 bases between. The CDR3 bases are TGTGCCAGCACCTGGGGGGGAATCCCTGAAGCTTTCTTT. Translating it yields CASTWGGIPEAFF.

V is TRBV10-3 and J is TRBJ1-5; 11 bases line up with TRBD1. The CDR3 runs to 15 residues. V gave up 5 bases and J gave up 7 bases; unmatched junction bases: 7. In germline, CDR1 is ENHRY, CDR2 SYGVKD. DNA of the CDR3: TGTGCCATCAGTCTAGGACAGGGGGCCTCGCAGCCCCAGCATTTT. Translation gives CAISLGQGASQPQHF.

Only a few counts were recorded for this clonotype. V is TRBV6-1 and J is TRBJ2-1; D ambiguous. CDR1 and CDR2 (germline): MNHNS, SASEGT. Deletions cut 10 bases from V and 2 bases from J, with 12 bases between. The CDR3 is made up of 13 amino acids. The CDR3 spells CANVPLTYNEQFF. The CDR3 DNA reads as TGTGCCAATGTCCCCCTCACCTACAATGAGCAGTTCTTC.

This clonotype was observed a few times. The gene calls are TRBV4-1 and TRBJ2-7, with a weak D call TRBD2 (6 bases). Germline CDR1 is MGHRA and CDR2 is YSYEKL. V was trimmed by 3 bases and J by 0 bases, leaving 18 bases between them. CDR3 length: 17 residues. CDR3 loop: CASSQRIATGSSYEQYF. The CDR3, as DNA: TGCGCCAGCAGCCAGCGAATAGCTACCGGGAGCTCCTACGAGCAGTACTTC.

The sample holds many counts of this clonotype. This sequence joins TRBV7-2 and TRBJ2-7; D gene uncertain. Germline CDR1 SGHTA, CDR2 FQGNSA. V lost 5 bases and J 4 bases, leaving 12 bases between the germline ends. This CDR3 contains 13 residues. The CDR3 region has the DNA TGTGCCAGCAGCCTCTATATGGCGTACGAGCAGTACTTC. It is translated as CASSLYMAYEQYF.

This clonotype was counted ten times or more. The CDR3 DNA reads as TGTGCCAGCAGCCTGGTGCGGGGGTACTCCTACGAGCAGTACTTC. Its translation is CASSLVRGYSYEQYF. The chain uses TRBV7-2 and TRBJ2-7, with 7 bases aligning to TRBD2. Germline-derived CDR1 and CDR2 are SGHTA and FQGNSA. The CDR3 consists of 15 residues. V trimming: 5 bases; J trimming: 0 bases; junction bases outside the gene matches: 7.

The chain is built from TRBV6-8 and TRBJ2-1; a weak D match, TRBD1 (5 bases). The CDR3 loop spans 17 amino acids. The V and J ends lost 5 bases and 1 base respectively, with 18 bases between them. CDR1 is MNHGY and CDR2 is SAAAGT in the germline V gene. The CDR3 DNA reads as TGTGCCAGCAGTCCCCTTGGGGCAGCAGCGTCCTACAATGAGCAGTTCTTC. Amino acid sequence: CASSPLGAAASYNEQFF.

This clonotype was seen only a few times. V gene TRBV6-1 combines with J gene TRBJ2-3; D remains ambiguous. V was trimmed by 3 bases and J by 6 bases, leaving 10 bases between them. Germline lookup yields CDR1 MNHNS and CDR2 SASEGT. CDR3 size: 13 residues. CDR3 nucleotides: TGTGCCAGCAGTGACCGGAGCTGGGATACGCAGTATTTT. Its protein is CASSDRSWDTQYF.

This rearrangement joins TRBV12-3 or TRBV12-4 to TRBJ2-5, with a weak D call TRBD1 (6 bases). There are 13 residues in the CDR3. Trimming took off 6 bases at V and 2 bases at J, with 10 bases between the two ends. CDR3 DNA sequence: TGTGCCAGCAGAAAACAGGGACAAGAGACCCAGTACTTC. It encodes CASRKQGQETQYF.

The genes are TRBV5-4 and TRBJ2-1; maybe TRBD2 (6 bases). The ends were cut back, 4 bases at V and 10 bases at J, with 9 bases in the middle. Germline values: CDR1 SGHNT, CDR2 YYREEE (reference sequence). The CDR3 is 11 residues long. The CDR3 DNA sequence: TGTGCCAGCAGCCGGGGACTCGAGCAGTTCTTC. Residues: CASSRGLEQFF.

The V gene is TRBV6-1, the J gene TRBJ2-7, with D perhaps assigned TRBD1 or TRBD2 (5 bases each). The CDR3 consists of 13 residues. V dropped 3 bases and J dropped 0 bases, with 6 bases sitting between them. CDR1 and CDR2 (germline): MNHNS, SASEGT. CDR3 DNA sequence: TGTGCCAGCAGTGAGGGGGTCTCCTACGAGCAGTACTTC. It translates to CASSEGVSYEQYF.

Turning to this clonotype: At one end, the junction sequence differs from germline, possibly due to a read error. The chain employs TRBV7-9 and TRBJ2-7; the match to TRBD2 covers 9 bases. Germline CDR1 and CDR2: SEHNR and FQNEAQ (reference sequence). This CDR3 has 15 amino acids. CDR3 sequence reads: CASRLVSGSGYEQYF. CDR3 nucleotide sequence: TGTGCCAGCAGATTAGTTAGCGGGAGCGGCTACGAGCAGTACTTC.

The CDR3 nucleotides read TGTGCCAGCATCCCAACTGGACTCTCCTACAATGAGCAGTTCTTC. Amino acid sequence: CASIPTGLSYNEQFF. This chain links TRBV6-5 with TRBJ2-1, with a possible D match to TRBD2 (5 bases). The germline V gene has CDR1 MNHEY and CDR2 SVGAGI. This CDR3 is 15 amino acids long. Deletions cut 7 bases from V and 0 bases from J, with 13 bases between.

This rearrangement joins TRBV7-8 to TRBJ1-3; D may be TRBD1 (6 bases). The germline V gene has CDR1 SGHVS and CDR2 FQNEAQ. Trimming removed 2 bases from V and 4 bases from J, with 15 bases in between. This CDR3 is 16 amino acids long. CDR3 in DNA: TGTGCCAGCAGCTTATTTACCGGGACACCGGGAAACACCATATATTTT. Translating gives CASSLFTGTPGNTIYF.

Here the CDR3 reads CASSPPGVQKLDNEQFF. CDR3 DNA: TGTGCCAGCAGCCCCCCCGGCGTCCAGAAGTTGGACAATGAGCAGTTCTTC. The V call is TRBV6-2 or TRBV6-3, the J call TRBJ2-1; D is undetermined. Germline loops: CDR1 MNHEY, CDR2 SVGEGT. CDR3 length: 17 amino acids. Trimming left V 6 bases short and J 5 bases short, with 23 bases between.